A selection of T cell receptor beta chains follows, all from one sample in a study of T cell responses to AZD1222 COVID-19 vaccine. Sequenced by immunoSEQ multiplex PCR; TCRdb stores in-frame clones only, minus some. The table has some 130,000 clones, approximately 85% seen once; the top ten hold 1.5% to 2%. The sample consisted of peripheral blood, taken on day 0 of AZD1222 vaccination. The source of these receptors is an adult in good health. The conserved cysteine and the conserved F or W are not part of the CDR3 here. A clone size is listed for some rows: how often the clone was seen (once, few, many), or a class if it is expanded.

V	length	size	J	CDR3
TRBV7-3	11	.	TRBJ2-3	ASSQYEKDTQY
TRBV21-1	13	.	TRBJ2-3	ASSKGNGFTDTQY
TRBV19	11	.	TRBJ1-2	ASSRGVNYGYT
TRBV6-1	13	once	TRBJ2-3	ASREDRVRADTQY
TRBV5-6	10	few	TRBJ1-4	ASSLVNEKLF
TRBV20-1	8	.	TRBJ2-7	SAPEMSAY
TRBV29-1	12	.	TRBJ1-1	SVEMGKGYGEAF
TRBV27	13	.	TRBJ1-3	ASKDSHSTGNTIY
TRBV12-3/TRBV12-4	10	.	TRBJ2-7	ASSQGLYEQY
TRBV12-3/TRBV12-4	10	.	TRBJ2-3	ASSQGSDTQY
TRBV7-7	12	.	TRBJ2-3	ASSPSVVTSGQY
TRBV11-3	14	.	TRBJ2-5	ASSPRTSGVQETQY
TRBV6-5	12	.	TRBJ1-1	ASSYERAYTEAF
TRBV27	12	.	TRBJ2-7	ASSQDRGPYEQY
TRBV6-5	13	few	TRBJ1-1	ASSYTRDRVTEAF
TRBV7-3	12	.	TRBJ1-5	ASSFRGGNQPQH
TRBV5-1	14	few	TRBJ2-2	ASSFAGGSNTGELF
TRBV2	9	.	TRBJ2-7	ASSGGGEQY
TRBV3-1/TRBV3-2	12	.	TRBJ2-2	ASSGREGTGELF
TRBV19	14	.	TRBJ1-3	ASSIPGLLLGNTIY
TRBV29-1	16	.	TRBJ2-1	SVVTSRDTVGVDNEQF
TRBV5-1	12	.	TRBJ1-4	ASSLNGRNEKLF
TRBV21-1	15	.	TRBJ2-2	ASIGVIGTGHTGELF
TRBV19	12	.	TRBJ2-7	ASSRDRGTVEQY
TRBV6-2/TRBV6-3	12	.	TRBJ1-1	ASSYLQPNTEAF
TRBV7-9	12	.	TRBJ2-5	ASSFRVGGETQY
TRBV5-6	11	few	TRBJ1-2	ASSFRTGYGYT
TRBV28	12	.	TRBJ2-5	ASTPGGSWGTQY
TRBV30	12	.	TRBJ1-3	AWSGGGLGNTIY
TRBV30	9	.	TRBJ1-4	AWSVLGNLF
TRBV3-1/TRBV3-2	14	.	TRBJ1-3	ASSQEARRRGNTIY
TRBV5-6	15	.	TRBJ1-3	ASSLEGDRHSGNTIY
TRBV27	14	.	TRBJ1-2	ASSFLEGTGAYGYT
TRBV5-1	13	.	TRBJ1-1	ASSTRTDVNTEAF
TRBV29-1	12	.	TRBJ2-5	SARDRGLQETQY
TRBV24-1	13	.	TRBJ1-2	ATSDLRQGRDGYT
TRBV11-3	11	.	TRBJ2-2	ASSLVSTGELF
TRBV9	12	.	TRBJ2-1	ASSFADSYNEQF
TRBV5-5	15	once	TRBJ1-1	ASSPGGQWEMNTEAF
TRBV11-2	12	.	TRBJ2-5	ASSLDGTQETQY
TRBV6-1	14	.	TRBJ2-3	ASSEASGERSGTQY